Presented here are 14 T cell receptor beta chains from one specimen sequenced in a study of CD8 T cells in ankylosing spondylitis. Study results and limitations: For ankylosing spondylitis blood, a TCR beta motif of eight or nine highly homologous variants appeared characteristic.

One entry per CDR3 protein, called by TCRdb with MiXCR from the 5' RACE reads. The sample lists some 800,000 distinct CDR3 sequences, 12% occurring once. What these receptors recognize is not known. Sequencing was carried out using blood, either unsorted or a sorted T cell fraction (not recorded which). The receptors here all came from a male donor with ankylosing spondylitis.

The chain uses TRBV11-3 and TRBJ2-7; D gene ambiguous. Germline V gives CDR1 SGHNT, CDR2 YENEEA. The V and J ends lost 4 bases and 4 bases respectively, with 14 bases between them. The CDR3 runs to 14 residues. CDR3 amino acids: CASSSSASAYEQYF. CDR3 DNA sequence: TGTGCCAGCAGCTCCTCTGCGTCGGCGTACGAGCAGTACTTC.

There are a few counts of this clonotype. The CDR3 spells CASSLDRLGTEAFF. CDR3 in DNA: TGTGCCAGCAGCTTGGACAGGCTGGGGACTGAAGCTTTCTTT. The J gene is TRBJ1-1, the V gene TRBV7-2; 7 nucleotides line up with TRBD1. Germline CDR1 and CDR2: SGHTA and FQGNSA. The CDR3 length is 14 residues. The junction had 6 bases not matched to a gene; V was cut back by 3 bases and J by 5 bases.

This clonotype was observed once. The chain uses TRBV4-2 and TRBJ1-6; D may be TRBD1 (5 bases). This CDR3 is built from 16 residues. CDR1 and CDR2 from the germline V gene are LGHNA and YNFKEQ. The V and J ends lost 0 bases and 7 bases respectively, with 13 bases between them. The CDR3 sequence: CASSQDGAGMNSPLHF. CDR3 in DNA: TGTGCCAGCAGCCAAGATGGAGCAGGGATGAATTCACCCCTCCACTTT.

The chain combines TRBV20-1 with TRBJ2-5, with D hard to call. V dropped 2 bases and J dropped 5 bases, with 6 bases sitting between them. This CDR3 is built from 11 residues. The germline CDR1 and CDR2 sequences are DFQATT and SNEGSKA (reference sequence). CDR3 nucleotides: TGCAGTGCTAGAAAAGGGGAGACCCAGTACTTC. Its protein product is CSARKGETQYF.

The chain carries TRBV7-2 and TRBJ2-5; TRBD1 is a possible D gene (6 bases). There are 17 residues in the CDR3. V lost 1 base and J 2 bases, leaving 17 bases between the germline ends. Per the germline V gene, CDR1 is SGHTA and CDR2 is FQGNSA. CDR3 sequence (DNA): TGTGCCAGCAGCTTAGTAGGTGGGGGCGCAGGGCAAGAGACCCAGTACTTC. Translation: CASSLVGGGAGQETQYF.

The chain has TRBV20-1 and TRBJ2-1; D may be TRBD2 (6 bases). Germline CDR1 reads DFQATT; CDR2 reads SNEGSKA (reference sequence). The CDR3 is 17 residues long. Deletions cut 0 bases from V and 10 bases from J, with 25 bases between. DNA of the CDR3: TGCAGTGCTAGAGATCTAAATCGGGCCTACCGGGGAGGCGAGCAGTTCTTC. Its protein is CSARDLNRAYRGGEQFF.

This clonotype came up a few times. This chain links TRBV20-1 with TRBJ2-7; 10 bases are shared with TRBD2. The CDR3 is 14 amino acids. J was trimmed by 2 bases and V by 6 bases; bases with no gene match: 7. CDR1 is DFQATT and CDR2 is SNEGSKA in the germline V gene (reference sequence). DNA of the CDR3: TGCAGTGCGGGAATAGCGGGGGGCGCCTACGAGCAGTACTTC. Protein product: CSAGIAGGAYEQYF.

This clonotype was counted a few times. The chain recombines TRBV7-2 with TRBJ2-3; tentatively, D is TRBD1 or TRBD2 (5 bases each). Per the germline V gene, CDR1 is SGHTA and CDR2 is FQGNSA. CDR3 length equals 12 residues. Trimming cost V 5 bases and J 8 bases, with 11 bases left between them. In DNA form, the CDR3 reads TGTGCCAGCAGCATCAGGGACGGTACGCAGTATTTT. Translated: CASSIRDGTQYF.

This clonotype was detected a few times. Here the CDR3 reads CSASGAGGKYEQYF. CDR3 nucleotide sequence: TGCAGTGCTAGTGGGGCAGGGGGCAAGTACGAGCAGTACTTC. The rearrangement joins TRBV20-1 to TRBJ2-7, with 8 bases fitting TRBD1. Germline CDR1 reads DFQATT; CDR2 reads SNEGSKA (reference sequence). V shed 3 bases and J 4 bases; nucleotides not matched to a gene: 8. The CDR3 has 14 residues.

V usage is TRBV6-1 and J usage is TRBJ2-2; TRBD2 agrees at 12 bases. CDR1 is MNHNS and CDR2 is SASEGT in the germline V gene. V trimming: 9 bases; J trimming: 6 bases; junction bases outside the gene matches: 5. This CDR3 is built from 14 residues. The chain's CDR3 is CASTGTSGPGELFF. The CDR3 nucleotides are TGTGCCAGTACCGGGACTAGCGGGCCCGGGGAGCTGTTTTTT.

The gene calls are TRBV6-2 or TRBV6-3 and TRBJ2-7, with 9 bases identical to TRBD2. The CDR3 is 15 residues long. J lost 0 bases, V lost 7 bases, and 7 bases had no gene match. Germline lookup yields CDR1 MNHEY and CDR2 SVGEGT. The CDR3: CASTLAGSFSYEQYF. In nucleotides, the CDR3 is TGTGCCAGCACGCTAGCGGGGTCCTTCTCCTACGAGCAGTACTTC.

This clonotype was found many times. The chain employs TRBV2 and TRBJ2-1, with TRBD2 matching over 8 bases. CDR3 length equals 15 residues. Germline loops: CDR1 SNHLY, CDR2 FYNNEI. J gave up 0 bases and V 6 bases, and 4 bases lay outside the gene matches. The DNA for the CDR3 is TGTGCCAGCAGCCGGAGCGGGGGCTCCTACAATGAGCAGTTCTTC. Translating it yields CASSRSGGSYNEQFF.

The count of this clonotype is one. Being one base from a much bigger clone, this may be a read error. This rearrangement joins TRBV10-3 to TRBJ2-7; perhaps TRBD2 as D (6 bases). V lost 5 bases and J lost 1, with 9 bases in between. CDR3 length: 13 amino acids. The germline gives CDR1 ENHRY, CDR2 SYGVKD. CDR3 loop: CAISREESYEQYF. The CDR3, as DNA: TGTGCCATCAGTAGGGAGGAATCCTACGAGCAGTACTTC.

The chain uses TRBV27 and TRBJ2-2, with 8 nucleotides matching TRBD2. Unmatched junction bases numbered 9, after V lost 3 bases and J lost 3 bases. Germline-derived CDR1 and CDR2 are MNHEY and SMNVEV (reference sequence). The CDR3 runs 17 residues. CDR3 region: CASSFSGGPGDTGELFF. In nucleotides, the CDR3 is TGTGCCAGCAGTTTTTCGGGAGGGCCAGGGGACACCGGGGAGCTGTTTTTT.